This note documents a single TCR beta chain sequence. Its antigen is still unknown. Each CDR3 protein gets one entry after TCRdb re-called the 5' RACE reads with MiXCR. The repertoire consists of 1.5 million to 2 million distinct CDR3 sequences, with 25% to 35% occurring once and the leading ten covering under 0.35%. These data are taken from a study of identical twins. The study's findings and limits: Out-of-frame alpha sequences that twins shared showed excess low generation probability. Fewer insertions characterized abundant cord blood beta clonotypes, whereas memory repertoires showed none. Interpretation of the results relied on cross-sectional statistical analysis and not on following the same donors. Excess sharing by twins proved weaker in beta out-of-frame sequences.

The germline V and J ends were trimmed by 6 bases and 5 bases, with 13 bases remaining between them. The CDR3 loop spans 13 amino acids. Germline lookup yields CDR1 MNHEY and CDR2 SVGAGI. The clonotype was recovered from a newborn girl in good health. The sample consisted of cord blood. The chain carries TRBV6-5 and TRBJ2-5; D assignment may be TRBD1 or TRBD2 (6 bases each). This chain's CDR3 is CASSLQGLETQYF. In DNA, the CDR3 is TGTGCCAGCAGCCTACAGGGACTCGAGACCCAGTACTTC.